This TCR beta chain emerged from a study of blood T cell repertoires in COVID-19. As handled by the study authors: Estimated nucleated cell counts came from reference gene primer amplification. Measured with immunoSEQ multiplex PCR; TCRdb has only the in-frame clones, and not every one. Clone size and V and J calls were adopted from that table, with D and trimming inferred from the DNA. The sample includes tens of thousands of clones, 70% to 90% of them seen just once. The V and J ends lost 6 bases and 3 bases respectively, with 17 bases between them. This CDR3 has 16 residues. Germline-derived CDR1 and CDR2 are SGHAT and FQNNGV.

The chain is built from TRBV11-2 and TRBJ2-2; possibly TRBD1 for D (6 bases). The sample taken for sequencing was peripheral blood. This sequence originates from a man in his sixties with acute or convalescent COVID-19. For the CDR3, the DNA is TGTGCCAGCAGTCGTACCTGGGGACAAGACACCGGGGAGCTGTTTTTT. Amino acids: CASSRTWGQDTGELFF.